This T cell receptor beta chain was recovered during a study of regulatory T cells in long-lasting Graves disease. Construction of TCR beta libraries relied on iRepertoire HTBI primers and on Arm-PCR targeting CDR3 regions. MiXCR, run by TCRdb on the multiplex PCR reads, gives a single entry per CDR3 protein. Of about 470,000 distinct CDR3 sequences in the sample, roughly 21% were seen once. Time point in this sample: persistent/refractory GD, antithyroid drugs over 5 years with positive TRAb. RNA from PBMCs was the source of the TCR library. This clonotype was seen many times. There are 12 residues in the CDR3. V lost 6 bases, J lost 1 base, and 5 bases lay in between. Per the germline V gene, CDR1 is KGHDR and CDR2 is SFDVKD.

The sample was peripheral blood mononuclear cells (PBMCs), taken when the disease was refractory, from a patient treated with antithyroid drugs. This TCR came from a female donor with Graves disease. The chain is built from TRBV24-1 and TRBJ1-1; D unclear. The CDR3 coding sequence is TGTGCCACCAGTCATAAGAACACTGAAGCTTTCTTT. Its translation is CATSHKNTEAFF.